The rows below give T cell receptor beta chains drawn from one sample of a study of T-cell reconstitution after alpha-beta-depleted transplantation in children. TCRdb re-called the PCR reads through MiXCR, storing one row per CDR3 protein. The sample shows more than 200,000 distinct CDR3 sequences, roughly 24% of them seen only once. Sequenced material: PBMCs, taken before TCRalphabeta/CD19-depleted stem cell transplant. The receptors here all came from a girl aged 2 to 9 with Fanconi anemia, due to receive a stem cell transplant. CDR3s include the opening cysteine and the closing phenylalanine or tryptophan. Fields, in order: clone size, J gene, D gene, V gene, CDR3 DNA, CDR3 protein. A D gene is named only where the DNA matches it firmly. Size values are once, few and many counts, or a class for expanded clones, and some rows have none.

>-|TRBJ1-5|-|TRBV6-1
TGTGCCAGCAGTGAAACATCCGGTCAGCCCCAGCATTTT
CASSETSGQPQHF
>many|TRBJ2-2|TRBD1|TRBV20-1
TGCAGTGCTAGACAGGGGGCGGCCGGGGAGCTGTTTTTT
CSARQGAAGELFF
>few|TRBJ2-1|-|TRBV28
TGTGCCAGCAGATCTACAATACCCAATGAGCAGTTCTTC
CASRSTIPNEQFF
>few|TRBJ1-3|TRBD1|TRBV15
TGTGCCACCAGCGTGGGACAGGGGAGCTCTGGAAACACCATATATTTT
CATSVGQGSSGNTIYF
>-|TRBJ2-7|TRBD2|TRBV19
TGTGCCAGTTCCCCAGAGCGGGAGAGCTACGAGCAGTACTTC
CASSPERESYEQYF
>few|TRBJ2-1|-|TRBV5-1
TGCGCCAGCAGCTCCAGGAGGGGGGAATATGAGCAGTTCTTC
CASSSRRGEYEQFF
>many|TRBJ2-1|-|TRBV29-1
TGCAGCGTTGAAGCCATGACAGATGAGCAGTTCTTC
CSVEAMTDEQFF
>-|TRBJ2-1|TRBD2|TRBV11-1
TGTGCCAGCAGCCCAGACCTAGCGGGAAATCCACTAACCTACAATGAGCAGTTCTTC
CASSPDLAGNPLTYNEQFF
>-|TRBJ1-4|-|TRBV7-2
TGTGCCAGCAGCCGCGGGATCCCAAATGAAAAACTGTTTTTT
CASSRGIPNEKLFF
>many|TRBJ2-7|TRBD1|TRBV27
TGTGCCAGCAGTGACTTAGGGGGCTTGGACGAGCAGTACTTC
CASSDLGGLDEQYF
>many|TRBJ2-1|-|TRBV29-1
TGCAGCGTCCGGCGCCCGGGTCGGGAGAGAGCTTACAATGAGCAGTTCTTC
CSVRRPGRERAYNEQFF
>-|TRBJ2-5|-|TRBV5-1
TGCGCCAGCAGCTTGAGCAACGGAAAAGAGACCCAGTACTTC
CASSLSNGKETQYF
>many|TRBJ2-1|-|TRBV12-3/TRBV12-4
TGTGCCAGCAGAACCCTTTACAATGAGCAGTTCTTC
CASRTLYNEQFF
>-|TRBJ2-2|TRBD2|TRBV6-1
TGTGCCAGCAGCCCTCGGCGGGGGGCTAACACCGGGGAGCTGTTTTTT
CASSPRRGANTGELFF
>few|TRBJ1-1|-|TRBV5-1
TGCGCCAGCAGACCCACACAGGGTGGACGTGAAGCTTTCTTT
CASRPTQGGREAFF
>-|TRBJ2-4|-|TRBV29-1
TGCATCGTTGAGAGGGGAAACATTCAGTACTTC
CIVERGNIQYF
>many|TRBJ2-7|-|TRBV29-1
TGCAGCGTTGAGACCTCCTACGAGCAGTACTTC
CSVETSYEQYF
>-|TRBJ2-5|TRBD2|TRBV6-6
TGTGCCAGCAGTTCCGGGACTACGTACTTC
CASSSGTTYF
>many|TRBJ2-3|-|TRBV20-1
TGCAGTGCTGTACAGGGCCCAGATACGCAGTATTTT
CSAVQGPDTQYF
>-|TRBJ2-1|TRBD2|TRBV20-1
TGCAGTGCTAGAGATGGGGCTAGCGGCAACAATGAGCAGTTCTTC
CSARDGASGNNEQFF
>-|TRBJ2-7|-|TRBV27
TGTGCCAGCAGGGTAGGGGGGGGCCCCTACGAGCAGTACTTC
CASRVGGGPYEQYF
>-|TRBJ2-7|TRBD2|TRBV25-1
TGTGCCAGCAGTGGAGCGGGGTCGGTCTACGAGCAGTACTTC
CASSGAGSVYEQYF
>once|TRBJ2-7|-|TRBV20-1
TGCAGTGCTAGGCCTAATGGGCACTACGAGCAGTACTTC
CSARPNGHYEQYF
>-|TRBJ2-7|-|TRBV24-1
TGTGCCACCAGTGGCGGGAAGGGTCGGTACGAGCAGTACTTC
CATSGGKGRYEQYF
>many|TRBJ1-1|TRBD1|TRBV7-9
TGTGCCAGCAGCTTCAGACAGGGGGAAGCTTTCTTT
CASSFRQGEAFF
>-|TRBJ2-3|-|TRBV11-2
TGTGCCAGCAGCCAAGGGGTGGACACAGATACGCAGTATTTT
CASSQGVDTDTQYF
>few|TRBJ1-2|-|TRBV29-1
TGCAGCGTTATATTGGGACGTAACTATGGCTACACCTTC
CSVILGRNYGYTF
>few|TRBJ2-1|TRBD2|TRBV24-1
TGTGCCACCCGGACTAGCTCTAGTGAGCAGTTCTTC
CATRTSSSEQFF
>many|TRBJ2-1|TRBD2|TRBV12-3/TRBV12-4
TGTGCCAGCAGCGATAGACAGACTAGCAAGTTAGAGCAGTTCTTC
CASSDRQTSKLEQFF
>few|TRBJ2-1|-|TRBV28
TGTGCCAGCACTGGTGGGTCCTACAATGAGCAGTTCTTC
CASTGGSYNEQFF
>-|TRBJ2-1|-|TRBV28
TGTGCCAGCAGCATAACAGGAGCCCCTTACAATGAGCAGTTCTTC
CASSITGAPYNEQFF
>-|TRBJ2-3|-|TRBV5-1
TGCGCCAGCAGCTTGGTTTTGGGGAGACAGAAGGTGCCGCAGTATTTT
CASSLVLGRQKVPQYF
>many|TRBJ2-7|-|TRBV7-3
TGTGCCAGCAGCTTAGCGGCCCCTGGCGAGCAGTACTTC
CASSLAAPGEQYF
>-|TRBJ2-1|TRBD2|TRBV7-2
TGTGCCAGCAGCCTGCGACTAGCGGGAGGGGCATCGGATGAGCAGTTCTTC
CASSLRLAGGASDEQFF
>few|TRBJ2-1|TRBD2|TRBV24-1
TGTGCCACCGCACGCGGGGGCTACAATGAGCAGTTCTTC
CATARGGYNEQFF
>-|TRBJ1-2|-|TRBV20-1
TGCAGTGCTAGATATTCTCTGAATGGCTACACCTTC
CSARYSLNGYTF